This T cell receptor (beta chain) was captured in a study of shared clonotypes between healthy human individuals. Study information: Donor composition was a couple of women and a few men, aged 18 to 49.

General study points: About 5% of naive CD4 clonotypes were shared across a handful of donors.

Genomic DNA of each subset was evenly split across several immunoSEQ plates. The repertoire was sequenced with immunoSEQ multiplex PCR; TCRdb's copy has only in-frame clones and lacks some. Of hundreds of thousands of clones in the sample, 90% to 95% were seen once. The naive CD8 subset, CD45RO-negative cells positively selected for CCR7, excluded terminally differentiated effector memory CD45RA+ cells. Between the trimmed V and J ends, which lost 3 bases and 3 bases, there was a span of 5 bases. Germline CDR1 is SNHLY and CDR2 is FYNNEI. This CDR3 is built from 12 residues. As for this clone: What it binds is not known.

This clonotype was obtained from a man aged 25-45 years in good health. V gene TRBV2 combines with J gene TRBJ1-1; D gene ambiguous. Specimen: naive CD8+ T cells sorted from blood. The CDR3 sequence is CASSESHTEAFF. For the CDR3, the DNA is TGTGCCAGCAGTGAGAGTCACACTGAAGCTTTCTTT. Variable domain in full (rest from reference TRBV2 and TRBJ1-1): EPEVTQTPSHQVTQMGQEVILRCVPISNHLYFYWYRQILGQKVEFLVSFYNNEISEKSEIFDDQFSVERPDGSNFTLKIRSTKLEDSAMYFCASSESHTEAFFGQGTRLTVV.